Included here is one T cell receptor beta chain sequence, with context. TCRdb's table, derived via immunoSEQ multiplex PCR, lists solely in-frame clones and lacks some. Seen here are 40,000 to 50,000 clones, approximately 94% observed once, and the top ten hold approximately 8.7%. This specimen belongs to a study of T cell changes during pregnancy in multiple sclerosis. Germline-derived CDR1 and CDR2 are SGHNT and YYREEE (reference sequence). V trimming: 4 bases; J trimming: 7 bases; junction bases outside the gene matches: 4. This CDR3 region has 14 residues. Sequenced here: CD8+ T cells from peripheral blood mononuclear cells, sampled in the third trimester of pregnancy. The rearrangement links TRBV5-4 to TRBJ2-1; 11 bases agree with TRBD2. This TCR derives from a female donor with multiple sclerosis, enrolled in a pregnancy study. CDR3 loop: CASSIAGGKNEQFF. The CDR3 DNA reads as TGTGCCAGCAGCATAGCGGGAGGGAAAAATGAGCAGTTCTTC.